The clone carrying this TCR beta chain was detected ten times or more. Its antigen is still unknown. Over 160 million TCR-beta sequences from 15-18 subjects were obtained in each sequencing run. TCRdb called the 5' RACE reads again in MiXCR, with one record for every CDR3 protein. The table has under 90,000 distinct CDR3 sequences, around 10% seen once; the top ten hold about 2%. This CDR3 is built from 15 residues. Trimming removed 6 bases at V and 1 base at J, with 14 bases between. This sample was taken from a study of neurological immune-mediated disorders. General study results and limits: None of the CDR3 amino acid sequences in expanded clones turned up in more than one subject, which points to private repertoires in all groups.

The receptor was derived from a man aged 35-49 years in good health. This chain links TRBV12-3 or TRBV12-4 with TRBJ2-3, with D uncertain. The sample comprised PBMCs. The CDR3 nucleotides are TGTGCCAGCAGGCTTTACGATGCCGGCACAGATACGCAGTATTTT. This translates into CASRLYDAGTDTQYF.